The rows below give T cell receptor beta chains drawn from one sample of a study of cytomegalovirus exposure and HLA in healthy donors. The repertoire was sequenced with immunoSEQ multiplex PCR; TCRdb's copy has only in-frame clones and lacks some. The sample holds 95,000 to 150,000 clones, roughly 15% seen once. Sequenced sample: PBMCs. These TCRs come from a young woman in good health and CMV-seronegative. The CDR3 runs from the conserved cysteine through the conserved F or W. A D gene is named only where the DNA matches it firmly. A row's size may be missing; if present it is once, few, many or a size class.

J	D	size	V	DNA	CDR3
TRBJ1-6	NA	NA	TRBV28	TGTGCCAGCAGGAGAACGGAGGGCGGGTCACCCCTCCACTTT	CASRRTEGGSPLHF
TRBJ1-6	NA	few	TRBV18	TGTGCCAGCTCACAAGGACAAGTGGGAGGGAGTGCACCCCTCCACTTT	CASSQGQVGGSAPLHF
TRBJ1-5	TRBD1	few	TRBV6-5	TGTGCCAGCAGTTGGGGACAGGGAGACCAGCCCCAGCATTTT	CASSWGQGDQPQHF
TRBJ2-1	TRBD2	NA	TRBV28	TGTGCCAGCGGGCTAGCGGGATTGGAGCAGTTCTTC	CASGLAGLEQFF
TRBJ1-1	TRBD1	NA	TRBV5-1	TGCGCCAGCAGCCCCAGGGGGCTCGGAACTGAAGCTTTCTTT	CASSPRGLGTEAFF
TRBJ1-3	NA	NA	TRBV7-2	TGTGCCAGCAGCCTCTTCCAGGGTGGCTATGGAAACACCATATATTTT	CASSLFQGGYGNTIYF
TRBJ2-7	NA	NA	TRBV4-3	TGCGCCAGCAGCCGCCAAGGTCAGGGGGGCTACGAGCAGTACTTC	CASSRQGQGGYEQYF
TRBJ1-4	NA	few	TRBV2	TGTGCCACACACCGGCAAGGAGAACTGTTTTTT	CATHRQGELFF
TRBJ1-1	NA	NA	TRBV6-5	TGTGCCAGCAGTTACGACAGGACGACCATGAACACTGAAGCTTTCTTT	CASSYDRTTMNTEAFF
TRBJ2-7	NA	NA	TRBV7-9	TGTGCCAGCAGCTTAGGGGACAACGAGCAGTACTTC	CASSLGDNEQYF
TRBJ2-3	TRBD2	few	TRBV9	TGTGCCAGCAGCGTAGGGCTAGCGGGGCACACAGATACGCAGTATTTT	CASSVGLAGHTDTQYF
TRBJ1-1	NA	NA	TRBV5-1	TGCGCCAGCAGCTTGAAACAGAACACTGAAGCTTTCTTT	CASSLKQNTEAFF
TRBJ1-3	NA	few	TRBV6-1	TGTGCCAGCAGGGCTCGGGGGACTGGAAACACCATATATTTT	CASRARGTGNTIYF
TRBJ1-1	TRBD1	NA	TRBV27	TGTGCCAGCAGTCCTCACAGGGGATCGAACACTGAAGCTTTCTTT	CASSPHRGSNTEAFF
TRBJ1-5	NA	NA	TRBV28	TGTGCCAGCACCCTCCCGGCAGGATATAGCAATCAGCCCCAGCATTTT	CASTLPAGYSNQPQHF
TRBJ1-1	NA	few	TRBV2	TGTGCCAGCAGCTGGACAATTAACACTGAAGCTTTCTTT	CASSWTINTEAFF
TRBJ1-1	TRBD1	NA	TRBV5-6	TGTGCCAGCAGCTCTGGACAGGGGAACACTGAAGCTTTCTTT	CASSSGQGNTEAFF
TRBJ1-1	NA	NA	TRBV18	TGTGCCAGCTCCCCCCTACCCACTGAAGCTTTCTTT	CASSPLPTEAFF
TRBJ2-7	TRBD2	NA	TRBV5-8	TGTGCCAGCAGCTTAACTAGCGGGACCTCCTACGAGCAGTACTTC	CASSLTSGTSYEQYF
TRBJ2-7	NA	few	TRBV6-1	TGTGCCAGCAGTGAAGCGGGCTGGCTGCCTACCTACGAGCAGTACTTC	CASSEAGWLPTYEQYF
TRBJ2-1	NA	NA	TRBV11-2	TGTGCCAGCAGCTTTATCAATGAGCAGTTCTTC	CASSFINEQFF
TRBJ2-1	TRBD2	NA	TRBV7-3	TGTGCCAGCAGCTTAAAAGCGGGAGGGAACAATGAGCAGTTCTTC	CASSLKAGGNNEQFF
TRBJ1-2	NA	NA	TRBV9	TGTGCCAGCACCAAATTCAGGAACTATGGCTACACCTTC	CASTKFRNYGYTF
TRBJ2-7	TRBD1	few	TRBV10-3	TGTGCCATTGGAGATGACAGGGGCGGTTACGAGCAGTACTTC	CAIGDDRGGYEQYF
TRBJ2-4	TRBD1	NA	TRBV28	TGTGCCAGCAGTTTTGCCCGGGACAGGGGCCGGGTAGCCAAAAACATTCAGTACTTC	CASSFARDRGRVAKNIQYF
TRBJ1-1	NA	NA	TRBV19	TGTGCCAGTTGGGGTTGGGCCCCTCCAAGGGGCACTGAAGCTTTCTTT	CASWGWAPPRGTEAFF
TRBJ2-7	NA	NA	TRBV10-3	TGTGCCATCAGTGAGGGGGTAGGGGCACTCGAGCAGTACTTC	CAISEGVGALEQYF
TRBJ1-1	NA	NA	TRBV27	TGTGCCAGCAGTTTTAGGAAGGGGCTTGGGAACACTGAAGCTTTCTTT	CASSFRKGLGNTEAFF
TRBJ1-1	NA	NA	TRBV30	TGTGCCTGGAGTGATGAAGGGAGTAACACTGAAGCTTTCTTT	CAWSDEGSNTEAFF
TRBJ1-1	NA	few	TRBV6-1	TGTGCCAGCAGTGACCAGCCAGGCCGAACTGAAGCTTTCTTT	CASSDQPGRTEAFF
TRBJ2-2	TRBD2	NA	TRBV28	TGTGCCAGCAGTTTTTTGGGCACCTCAAATCTAGCGGGTTTCACCGGGGAGCTGTTTTTT	CASSFLGTSNLAGFTGELFF
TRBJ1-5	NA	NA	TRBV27	TGTGCCAGCAGCCCCGCTGGCAGGAGCAATCAGCCCCAGCATTTT	CASSPAGRSNQPQHF
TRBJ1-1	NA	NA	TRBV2	TGTGCCAGCAGTGACACATGGAGCACTGAAGCTTTCTTT	CASSDTWSTEAFF
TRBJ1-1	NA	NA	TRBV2	TGTGCCAGCAGTGACGGAGTGACCCACGGGAAAACTGAAGCTTTCTTT	CASSDGVTHGKTEAFF
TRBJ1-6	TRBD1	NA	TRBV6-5	TGTGCCAGCAGCCGACAGGGTAGGGAGAATTCACCCCTCCACTTT	CASSRQGRENSPLHF
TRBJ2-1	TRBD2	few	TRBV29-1	TGCAGCGTTGAACATAGCGGGAGTAGGAGTGAGCAGTTCTTC	CSVEHSGSRSEQFF
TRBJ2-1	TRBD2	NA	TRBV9	TGTGCCAGCAGCGTAGACTTGCGGGGGGGCTCTAGTGAGCAGTTCTTC	CASSVDLRGGSSEQFF
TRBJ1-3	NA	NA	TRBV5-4	TGTGCCAGCAGCTTGTATGAGGGAGGGACCATATATTTT	CASSLYEGGTIYF
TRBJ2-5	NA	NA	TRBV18	TGTGCCAGCTCACCGTCAAACGTAGCAATTTTTATACAAGAGACCCAGTACTTC	CASSPSNVAIFIQETQYF
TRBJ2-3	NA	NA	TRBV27	TGTGCCAGCAGTCGGCGGGCGCCAGATACGCAGTATTTT	CASSRRAPDTQYF
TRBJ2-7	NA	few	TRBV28	TGTGCCAGCAGTTCCCTACTTTTCTACGAGCAGTACTTC	CASSSLLFYEQYF
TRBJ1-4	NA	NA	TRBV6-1	TGTGCCAGCAGTGAAGGGGGGCGACGGTTAGGTAATGAAAAACTGTTTTTT	CASSEGGRRLGNEKLFF
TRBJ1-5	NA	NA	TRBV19	TGTGCCAGTAGTATAGTAGGGGTGGGCAATCAGCCCCAGCATTTT	CASSIVGVGNQPQHF
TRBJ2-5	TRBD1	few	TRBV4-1	TGCGCCAGCAGCCAAGGGACAGGGACCTGGGAGACCCAGTACTTC	CASSQGTGTWETQYF
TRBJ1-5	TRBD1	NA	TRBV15	TGTGCCACCAGCAGAGATGGGGCGACAGGGCGGAATCAGCCCCAGCATTTT	CATSRDGATGRNQPQHF
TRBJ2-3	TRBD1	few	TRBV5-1	TGCGCCAGCAGCCCAGAGGACAGGACGCAGTATTTT	CASSPEDRTQYF
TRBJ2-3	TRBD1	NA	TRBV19	TGTGCCAGTAGTATCACGGGACAGGGGACGGATACGCAGTATTTT	CASSITGQGTDTQYF
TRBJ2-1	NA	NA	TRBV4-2	TGTGCCAGCAGCCAAGAGGCCAGGGGTAGGGATAGGGTCTTC	CASSQEARGRDRVF